The clone carrying this T cell receptor (beta chain) occurred many times. Germline lookup yields CDR1 MDHEN and CDR2 SYDVKM. The length of the CDR3 is 13 residues. The trim removed 1 base at V and 10 bases at J, leaving 4 bases unmatched. From about 400 ng of RNA, a library with molecular barcoded alpha/delta and beta/gamma adaptors was made. TCRdb re-analysed the reads in MiXCR, keeping a single row per CDR3 protein. The sample shows 30,000 to 50,000 distinct CDR3 sequences, 12% of them seen only once. The data belong to a study of read filtering for tumor transcriptome and immune sequencing. The receptor was isolated from a donor aged 40 or older with multiple myeloma. What was sequenced was a population of CD138-negative cells sorted from bone marrow. This rearrangement joins TRBV28 to TRBJ1-2; 9 bases are shared with TRBD1. This CDR3 is CASSLSGQGTYTF. In nucleotides, the CDR3 is TGTGCCAGCAGTTTATCTGGACAGGGGACCTACACCTTC.